The next 2 T cell receptor beta chains were all read from a single sample in a study of CD8 T cells in ankylosing spondylitis. TCRdb re-derived calls from the 5' RACE reads in MiXCR, one entry per CDR3 protein. The sample holds around 890,000 distinct CDR3 sequences, about an eighth seen once. Study-wide findings and caveats: Characteristic of ankylosing spondylitis blood, it appeared, was a TCR beta motif comprising roughly 8 highly homologous variants.

These TCRs' antigens remain unknown. Sequences were obtained from blood, either unsorted or a sorted T cell fraction (not recorded which). Receptors were obtained from a male donor with ankylosing spondylitis.

This clonotype was seen only a few times. The rearrangement joins TRBV5-5 to TRBJ2-5; D assignment may be TRBD1 or TRBD2 (5 bases each). CDR1 is SGHKS, CDR2 YYEKEE, per germline (reference sequence). CDR3 length: 16 amino acids. V was shortened by 4 bases and J by 7 bases, with 23 bases between the two germline ends. The CDR3 sequence is CASSTAGTPRRRTQYF. In DNA, the CDR3 is TGTGCCAGCAGCACTGCCGGGACCCCCAGAAGGCGGACCCAGTACTTC.

The CDR3 reads CASSLGRPQNTEAFF. The CDR3 coding sequence is TGTGCCAGCAGCCTCGGACGGCCCCAGAACACTGAAGCTTTCTTT. The rearrangement uses TRBV7-2 and TRBJ1-1, with D uncertain. Per germline, CDR1 SGHTA and CDR2 FQGNSA. Trimming removed 5 bases from V and 1 base from J, with 14 bases in between. This CDR3 is built from 15 residues.